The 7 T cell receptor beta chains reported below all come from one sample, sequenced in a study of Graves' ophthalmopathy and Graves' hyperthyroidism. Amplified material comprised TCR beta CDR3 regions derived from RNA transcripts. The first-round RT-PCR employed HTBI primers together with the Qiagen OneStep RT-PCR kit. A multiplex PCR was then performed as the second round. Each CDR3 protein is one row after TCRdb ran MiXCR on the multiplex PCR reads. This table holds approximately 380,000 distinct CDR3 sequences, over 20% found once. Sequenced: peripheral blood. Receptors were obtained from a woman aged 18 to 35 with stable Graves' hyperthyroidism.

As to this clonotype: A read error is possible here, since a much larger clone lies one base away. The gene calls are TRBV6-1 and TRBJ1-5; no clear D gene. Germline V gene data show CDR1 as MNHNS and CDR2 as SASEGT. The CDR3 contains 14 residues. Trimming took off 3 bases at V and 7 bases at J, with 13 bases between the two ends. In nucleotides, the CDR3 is TGTGCCAGCAGTGAGTCATTGGGAGGGCAGCCCCAGCATTTT. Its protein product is CASSESLGGQPQHF.

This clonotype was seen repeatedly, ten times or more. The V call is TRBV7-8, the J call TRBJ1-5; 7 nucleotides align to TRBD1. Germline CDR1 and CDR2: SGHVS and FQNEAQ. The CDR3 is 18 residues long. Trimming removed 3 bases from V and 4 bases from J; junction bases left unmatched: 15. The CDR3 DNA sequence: TGTGCCAGCAGCTTTACTAGGGATATAGGGACAGCTAATCAGCCCCAGCATTTT. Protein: CASSFTRDIGTANQPQHF.

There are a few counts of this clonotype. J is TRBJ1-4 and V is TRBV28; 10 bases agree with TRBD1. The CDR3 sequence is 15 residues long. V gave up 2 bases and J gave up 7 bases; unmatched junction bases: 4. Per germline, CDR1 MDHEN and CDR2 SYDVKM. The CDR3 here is CASSLRQGAGEKLFF. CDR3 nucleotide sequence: TGTGCCAGCAGTTTAAGACAGGGGGCGGGTGAAAAACTGTTTTTT. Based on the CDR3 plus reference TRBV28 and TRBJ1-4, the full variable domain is DVKVTQSSRYLVKRTGEKVFLECVQDMDHENMFWYRQDPGLGLRLIYFSYDVKMKEKGDIPEGYSVSREKKERFSLILESASTNQTSMYLCASSLRQGAGEKLFFGSGTQLSVL.

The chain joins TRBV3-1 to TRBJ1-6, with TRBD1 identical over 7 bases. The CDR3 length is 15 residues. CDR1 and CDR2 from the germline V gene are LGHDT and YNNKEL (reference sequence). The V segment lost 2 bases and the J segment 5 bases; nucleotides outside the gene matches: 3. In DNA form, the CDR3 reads TGTGCCAGCAGCCAATCCGGGACAGATAATTCACCCCTCCACTTT. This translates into CASSQSGTDNSPLHF.

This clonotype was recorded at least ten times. The CDR3 reads CASSERAGLVYGYTF. For the CDR3, the DNA is TGTGCCAGCAGTGAACGGGCAGGGCTCGTTTATGGCTACACCTTC. The chain has TRBV6-1 and TRBJ1-2, with D tentatively TRBD1 (5 bases). Germline assignment: CDR1 MNHNS and CDR2 SASEGT. The CDR3 has 15 residues. Trimming cost V 2 bases and J 5 bases, with 15 bases left between them.

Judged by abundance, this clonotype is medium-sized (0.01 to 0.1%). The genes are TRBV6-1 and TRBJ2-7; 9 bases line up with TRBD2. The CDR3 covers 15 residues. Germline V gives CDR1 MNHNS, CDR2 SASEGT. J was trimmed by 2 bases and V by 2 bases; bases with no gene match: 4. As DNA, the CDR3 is TGTGCCAGCAGTGAACGGGCGGGAGGGCCCTACGAGCAGTACTTC. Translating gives CASSERAGGPYEQYF.

CDR3 bases: TGTGCCAGCAGCCCGAGGCGGCTAGCGGGAGGGAGCAACACCGGGGAGCTGTTTTTT. This translates into CASSPRRLAGGSNTGELFF. This chain links TRBV11-2 with TRBJ2-2; 12 bases align to TRBD2. The CDR3 loop spans 19 amino acids. Germline V gives CDR1 SGHAT, CDR2 FQNNGV. V was clipped by 5 bases and J by 2 bases; unmatched bases: 12.